This T cell receptor beta chain is drawn from a study of T-cell reconstitution after alpha-beta-depleted transplantation in children. As it was prepared, the TCRbeta library received unique molecular identifiers. TCRdb re-called the PCR reads through MiXCR, storing one row per CDR3 protein. The data contain around 600,000 distinct CDR3 sequences, more than 9% of them singletons. Germline V lookup: CDR1 LGHNA, CDR2 YNFKEQ. The J segment lost 1 base and the V segment lost 0 bases, leaving 5 bases of the junction unmatched. The CDR3 loop spans 16 amino acids. The chain uses TRBV4-2 and TRBJ2-5; 7 nucleotides agree with TRBD1. The TCR sequence derives from a human donor who donated a stem cell graft to a child with acute myeloid leukemia. This sample comprised PBMCs from the stem cell graft donor, obtained from the stem cell graft. CDR3 DNA: TGTGCCAGCAGCCAAGAAAGACAGGGTTTCCAAGAGACCCAGTACTTC. This gives the protein CASSQERQGFQETQYF.